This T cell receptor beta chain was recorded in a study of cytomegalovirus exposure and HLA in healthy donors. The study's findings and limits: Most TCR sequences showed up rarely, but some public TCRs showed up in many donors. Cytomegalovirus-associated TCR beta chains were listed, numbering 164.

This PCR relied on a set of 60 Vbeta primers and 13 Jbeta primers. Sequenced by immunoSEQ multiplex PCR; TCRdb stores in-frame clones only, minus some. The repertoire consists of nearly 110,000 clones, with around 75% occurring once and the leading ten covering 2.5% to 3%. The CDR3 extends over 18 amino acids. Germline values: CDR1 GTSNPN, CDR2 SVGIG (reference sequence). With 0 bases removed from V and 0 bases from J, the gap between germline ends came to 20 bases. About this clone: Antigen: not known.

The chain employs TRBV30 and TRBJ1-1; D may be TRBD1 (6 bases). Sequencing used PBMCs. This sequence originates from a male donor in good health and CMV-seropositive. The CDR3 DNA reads TGTGCCTGGAGTGTACTCGGGACAAAGCGCGACATGAACACTGAAGCTTTCTTT. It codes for CAWSVLGTKRDMNTEAFF.